This passage covers 8 T cell receptor beta chains from one sample sequenced in a study of beta chain features in type 1 diabetes. Isolated RNA was reverse transcribed in full, so expressed TCRB transcripts were sequenced. The repertoire was sequenced with immunoSEQ multiplex PCR; TCRdb's copy has only in-frame clones and lacks some. The data show about 370,000 clones, approximately 15% seen once. The sequenced sample consisted of naive CD4+ T cells from blood. These receptors came from a young woman in good health.

This clone has a handful of counts. This chain links TRBV19 with TRBJ1-5; tentatively, D is TRBD1 (6 bases). The germline V gene encodes CDR1 LNHDA and CDR2 SQIVND (reference sequence). With 11 bases removed from V and 5 bases from J, the gap between germline ends came to 19 bases. The CDR3 has 14 residues. CDR3 sequence (DNA): TGTGCCGCCGCAGGGGAAGGCATGCATCAGCCCCAGCATTTT. It is translated as CAAAGEGMHQPQHF.

This clone was counted only a few times. The chain recombines TRBV6-1 with TRBJ2-1, with D unresolved. This CDR3 spans 17 amino acids. Germline V gives CDR1 MNHNS, CDR2 SASEGT. V shed 2 bases and J shed 0 bases, with 14 bases lying between them. The CDR3 protein is CASSEFNRVSSYNEQFF. As DNA, the CDR3 is TGTGCCAGCAGTGAATTTAATCGGGTAAGCTCCTACAATGAGCAGTTCTTC.

Only a few counts were recorded for this clone. This chain uses TRBV5-1 with TRBJ2-5; 7 nucleotides match TRBD1. This CDR3 has 14 amino acids. CDR1 and CDR2 (germline): SGHRS, YFSETQ. Trimming took 3 bases from V and 3 from J; bases not matched to a gene: 5. The CDR3 region is CASSWETGKETQYF. The CDR3 DNA reads TGCGCCAGCAGCTGGGAGACAGGGAAAGAGACCCAGTACTTC.

This clone was counted between two and nine times. This rearrangement joins TRBV30 to TRBJ2-6; 8 positions match TRBD1. V shed 3 bases, J shed 0 bases, and the junction held 7 bases outside the gene matches. CDR1 is GTSNPN and CDR2 is SVGIG in the germline V gene (reference sequence). The CDR3 is 17 amino acids. The CDR3 region is CAWSGTGLSSGANVLTF. Written as DNA, the CDR3 is TGTGCCTGGAGCGGGACAGGACTTTCCTCTGGGGCCAACGTCCTGACTTTC.

The rearrangement links TRBV4-3 to TRBJ2-7, with 9 bases identical to TRBD2. Germline V gives CDR1 LGHNA, CDR2 YSLEER. V shed 1 base and J 5 bases; nucleotides not matched to a gene: 12. The CDR3 is made up of 17 amino acids. For the CDR3, the DNA is TGCGCCAGCAGCCAAGGTTTGGTCGCGGGGGGGGTCCACGAGCAGTACTTC. Translated: CASSQGLVAGGVHEQYF.

As concerns this clone: This CDR3 is also generated by other DNA sequences in the sample. V usage is TRBV30 and J usage is TRBJ2-5; D is perhaps TRBD2 (6 bases). Germline V CDR1 and CDR2: GTSNPN, SVGIG (reference sequence). The germline V and J ends were trimmed by 1 base and 4 bases, with 7 bases remaining between them. The CDR3 is 12 amino acids. For the CDR3, the DNA is TGTGCCTGGAGTGACGGGGGAGAGACCCAGTACTTC. Its protein product is CAWSDGGETQYF.

The rearrangement joins TRBV13 to TRBJ2-7, with TRBD2 identical over 10 bases. Germline trimming cut 2 bases from V and 1 base from J; bases unmatched to any gene: 14. This CDR3 has 19 residues. CDR1 and CDR2 (germline): PRHDT, FYEKMQ (reference sequence). The CDR3 protein is CASSLRGIAGGSRSYEQYF. In DNA, the CDR3 is TGTGCCAGCAGCTTACGAGGTATAGCGGGAGGATCCCGATCCTACGAGCAGTACTTC. The full variable domain, its missing parts supplied by reference TRBV13 and TRBJ2-7, is AAGVIQSPRHLIKEKRETATLKCYPIPRHDTVYWYQQGPGQDPQFLISFYEKMQSDKGSIPDRFSAQQFSDYHSELNMSSLELGDSALYFCASSLRGIAGGSRSYEQYFGPGTRLTVT.

The rearrangement uses TRBV7-9 and TRBJ2-5, with 7 positions matching TRBD1. The CDR3 extends over 12 amino acids. Germline V gene sequence: CDR1 SEHNR, CDR2 FQNEAQ (reference sequence). Trimming took 8 bases from V and 2 from J; bases not matched to a gene: 2. The CDR3 spells CASRDSQETQYF. The DNA for the CDR3 is TGTGCCAGCCGGGACAGTCAAGAGACCCAGTACTTC.